Below, 4 T cell receptor beta chains from the same sample are listed, as sequenced in a study of vaccination and CD4 T cells after COVID-19. No antigen has been assigned to these receptors. Cultured CD4+ T cell DNA was sequenced using the Oncomine TCR Beta short-read assay. TCRdb reprocessed the PCR reads with MiXCR, giving one entry per CDR3 protein. The data show roughly 7,000 distinct CDR3 sequences, with about a third seen just once and 25% to 30% held by the top ten. As to treatment: approximately 10-day PBMC culture with coronavirus spike peptide pools or control peptides (ViraFEST assay). During the years 2011-2018, before the COVID-19 pandemic, the unexposed donor's CD4+ T cells were collected. The material sequenced was CD4+ T cells from blood, cultured in vitro. The receptor source for this set is a human donor in good health.

The gene calls are TRBV19 and TRBJ1-2, with a tentative D call TRBD1 (5 bases). Trimming cost V 7 bases and J 5 bases, with 14 bases left between them. Germline assignment: CDR1 LNHDA and CDR2 SQIVND (reference sequence). The CDR3 is made up of 13 amino acids. Written as DNA, the CDR3 is TGTGCCAGTATGTCCCAGGGAGGATATGGCTACACCTTC. Translated, it gives CASMSQGGYGYTF.

The chain couples TRBV7-2 to TRBJ2-7; 9 nucleotides align to TRBD1. The J segment lost 5 bases and the V segment lost 3 bases, leaving 8 bases of the junction unmatched. The germline V gene encodes CDR1 SGHTA and CDR2 FQGNSA. The CDR3 length is 15 residues. This chain's CDR3 is CASSLAVGQGNEQYF. For the CDR3, the DNA is TGTGCCAGCAGCTTGGCCGTGGGACAGGGCAACGAGCAGTACTTC.

This clonotype was detected a few times. The chain links TRBV6-5 to TRBJ1-6; the match to TRBD1 covers 10 bases. J lost 2 bases, V lost 4 bases, and 5 bases had no gene match. The CDR3 totals 17 residues. From germline, CDR1 is MNHEY and CDR2 SVGAGI. The CDR3 bases are TGTGCCAGCAGTTGGACAGGGGGAGACACCTATAATTCACCCCTCCACTTT. Translating gives CASSWTGGDTYNSPLHF.

The chain links TRBV30 to TRBJ1-5; unclear D gene. Germline CDR1 GTSNPN, CDR2 SVGIG (reference sequence). The CDR3 is 13 residues long. Between the trimmed V and J ends, which lost 5 bases and 3 bases, there was a span of 11 bases. The CDR3 here is CAWAGTDNQPQHF. In nucleotides, the CDR3 is TGTGCCTGGGCCGGCACAGACAATCAGCCCCAGCATTTT.